The T cell receptor (beta chain) under discussion was sequenced for a study of T cell responses to AZD1222 COVID-19 vaccine (dated by TCRdb to the early 2020s). With regard to the full study: AZD1222 recipients whose second dose came at about 4 weeks and those whose second dose came at about 12 weeks were combined into one group, since spike-specific TCR depth and breadth did not differ between the two schedules. A total of around 240 trial participants underwent TCR sequencing, of whom 200 to 220 received two doses of AZD1222 and around 25 received two doses of the MenACWY control vaccine. Trial participants were enrolled by age into 18-55, 56-69 and 70-plus year subgroups, with 148, 28 and 57 TCR-sequenced participants respectively. Overall study results and their limits: Because no samples from the day 14 peak response were available, repertoires could be characterized only after the peak T cell response. Reportedly, almost half of the unique spike-specific TCRs recognized epitopes lying outside the regions that are mutated in the B.1.351 and B.1.1.7 variants. Conclusions about previously exposed vaccinees were limited because only a handful of AZD1222 recipients were SARS-CoV-2 seropositive at baseline. After two AZD1222 doses, both the breadth and the depth of spike-specific TCRs were significantly higher than at day 0 and than in MenACWY recipients. The vaccine-associated CD4 TCRs covered the entire spike protein, and the dominant responses fell in regions 160-218 and 743-854. Most participants were white British and females outnumbered males, and the authors suggested that clonal diversity may have been underestimated. In the small 56-69-year group, the increase in depth fell short of significance, most likely because of low power.

The time point label corresponds to: baseline before first vaccination. Vaccinee samples came from UK trials COV001 and COV002, including a single-blind randomized controlled phase 2/3 trial of AZD1222 (ChAdOx1 nCoV-19) in healthy adults. For TCRbeta chain sequencing, PBMC samples were collected from trial participants at day 0 and at day 28 after the second dose. The CDR3 regions of human TCRbeta chains were analyzed by immunosequencing. The published analysis was carried out like this. TCRs in the repertoires were matched against a reference library of SARS-CoV-2-specific TCRs that had been generated with the MIRA antigen-specificity platform. Breadth was defined as the fraction of unique TCRs that were SARS-CoV-2-associated. Depth was defined as the fraction of total T cells that were SARS-CoV-2-associated. Using the MIRA data, each spike-specific TCR was assigned both to the spike region to which the TCR was reactive and to a CD4 or CD8 class. Log10-transformed breadth and depth values were compared by one-way ANOVA with Sidak's multiple comparisons tests. This immuneACCESS table, as held by TCRdb, lists in-frame sequences with V and J called but not all clones. Of the missing ones, under half trace to an unresolved V gene in checked studies; the others have no known cause. That table gives V, J and clone size, and the DNA gave D and trimming. Across this sample there are tens of thousands of clones, with around 80% seen only once. The ten most abundant clones make up under 25% of the sample.

Concerning this clone itself: The target of this receptor is not known. No base quality values were provided; no much bigger clone lies one nucleotide off.

The CDR1 and CDR2 encoded by the germline V gene (reference sequence) are WNHNN and SYGVQD. Its CDR3 holds 15 amino acids, cysteine through phenylalanine. The kept DNA is CDR3 alone, 45 bases in frame from the first base. The junction carries 15 bases between V and J, which are trimmed by 6 bases and 2 bases respectively. The chain joins TRBV10-1 to TRBJ2-3; the D gene is possibly TRBD1 or TRBD2, with 5 bases matching each. The receptor comes from an adult in good health. Sequences were derived from peripheral blood, sampled on day 0 of AZD1222 vaccination. The CDR3 protein is CASSRGAANTDTQYF. The sequenced DNA: TGCGCCAGCAGCCGAGGGGCAGCTAACACAGATACGCAGTATTTT.